This T cell receptor beta chain was sequenced in a study of Ad26.COV2.S vaccination and SARS-CoV-2 variants (dated by TCRdb to 2020 to 2022). About the study as a whole: Vaccine-arm donors were drawn from COV1001, a multicentre, randomized, double-blind, placebo-controlled phase I-IIa trial of Ad26.COV2.S in healthy adults. Ad26.COV2.S was given intramuscularly at 5x10^10 or 1x10^11 viral particles, as a single shot or as two shots 56 days apart. A total of 32 samples were included in the TCR-sequenced set, comprising 19 Ad26.COV2.S vaccine recipients, 5 placebo recipients and 8 SARS-CoV-2 convalescent individuals. Sequencing of the TCRbeta repertoire served to evaluate the specificity and breadth of SARS-CoV-2-reactive T cell receptors following Ad26.COV2.S vaccination. Investigators remained blinded to trial group allocation during experiments and outcome assessment. Trial participants were randomized into five groups of five, in which low-dose or high-dose Ad26.COV2.S was given once or twice, or placebo was given on both occasions. What the authors observed across the whole study: The authors noted that the TCR breadth and depth analyses may have underestimated total T cell responses. Vaccine and placebo recipients had similar non-spike TCR breadth, a finding consistent with the vaccine containing only spike. After vaccination, substantial breadth of spike-specific CD8+ and CD4+ T cell responses was reported. Ad26.COV2.S recipients had higher spike-specific TCR breadth than placebo recipients (P = 0.0014). The study was not powered for comparison of responses between vaccine doses or regimens.

Note on this clone: It has no known antigen specificity. One base away there is no much larger clone; base qualities are not given.

Deletion took 11 bases off V and 6 bases off J, with a span of 23 bases between the germline ends. Reading from cysteine to phenylalanine, the CDR3 counts 14 amino acids. Kept here is only the CDR3 DNA, which spans 42 bases and is read in frame from base 1. CDR1 WNHNN and CDR2 SYGVQD were looked up in the germline V gene (reference sequence). The treatment or condition label on this specimen signifies: some 20 received Ad26.COV2.S at low or high dose, single or two shots; roughly five received placebo; per-sample allocation not given. For vaccine and placebo recipients, the sequenced repertoires came from samples collected on day 63 after the first injection. In Cohort 1b, fewer than 30 adults aged 18-55 years were enrolled at a single site in Boston, USA, between 29 July and 7 August 2020. As a vaccine, Ad26.COV2.S was a replication-incompetent adenovirus type 26 vector that expressed a prefusion-stabilized SARS-CoV-2 spike protein derived from the original Wuhan strain.

The immunoSEQ Assay was the method used to sequence TCRbeta CDR3 regions. After extraction, genomic DNA underwent amplification by bias-controlled multiplex PCR, followed by high-throughput sequencing. On the study's bioinformatics: To quantify the absolute abundance of each unique TCRbeta CDR3 region, sequences were collapsed and filtered. T cell fraction was estimated by normalization of TCRbeta template counts to usable DNA, with usable DNA being measured through amplification of reference genes present in all nucleated cells. Repertoire TCRs were annotated as SARS-CoV-2-specific when V gene, CDR3 amino acid sequence and J gene were exactly matched to a known reactive TCR set. The reference SARS-CoV-2 TCR set was derived from MIRA and filtered for enrichment in COVID-19-positive ImmuneCODE repertoires, a step that removed public or cross-reactive TCRs. Based on the MIRA antigens, annotated TCRs were further analysed at the level of specific ORF or position within ORF. Breadth was defined as annotated unique rearrangements over total unique productive rearrangements; depth was the summed frequency of those rearrangements. TCR breadth was compared between groups using two-sided Wilcoxon rank-sum tests. TCRdb retrieved this table from immuneACCESS and kept in-frame rearrangements only. Not all clones are present; in checked studies, unresolved V genes account for under half, and no reason is known for the remainder. The V and J calls and clone size are taken from that table; D and trimming were inferred from the DNA. For this sample there are approximately 480,000 clones; around nine tenths appear just once. The ten largest clones take up roughly 12% of the sample.

This sequence uses TRBV10-1 and TRBJ2-7; the D call is tentative, TRBD1 or TRBD2, as each matches 7 bases. Sequencing used peripheral blood, obtained in a trial of Ad26.COV2.S vaccine versus placebo. The sequence was obtained from a person aged 18 to 59 who received the Ad26.COV2.S COVID-19 vaccine or a placebo. In nucleotides, the sequence is TGCGCCGTCTACAGGGGCCACCGGGGGGTCGAGCAGTACTTC. Its protein is CAVYRGHRGVEQYF.